The 8 T cell receptor beta chains reported below all come from one sample, sequenced in a study of CXCR3-negative and CXCR3-positive naive CD8 T cells. Study findings and constraints: CXCR3-positive naive cells carried more hydrophobic TRB CDR3s than CXCR3-negative ones.

Antigens of these TCRs are unknown. 5' RACE with UMI labels generated the TRB cDNA libraries. After re-calling the 5' RACE reads, TCRdb lists one entry per CDR3 protein, DNA absent. This table lists over 150,000 distinct CDR3 sequences. Material: naive CXCR3+ CD8+ T cells from blood. The subset here: CD45RO-CCR7+CD27+CD95- naive CD8+ T cells expressing CXCR3 (TNR3+). All receptors come from a human donor in good health. Some clones in this sample may be carry-over from other donors' samples.

The V and J genes are TRBV7-6 and TRBJ2-1; with no DNA, the TCRdb D assignment of TRBD2 cannot be verified. The CDR3 is 15 amino acids. The germline CDR1 and CDR2 sequences are SGHVS and FNYEAQ. CDR3 loop: CASSLNPGGVYEQFF.

This chain links TRBV12-3 or TRBV12-4 with TRBJ2-5; TCRdb outputs TRBD1, but without DNA this stays unchecked. CDR3 length: 13 residues. The CDR3 protein is CASSPGGQETQYF.

The chain has TRBV29-1 and TRBJ2-1. The CDR3 extends over 15 amino acids. Germline CDR1 is SQVTM and CDR2 is ANQGSEA. CDR3 sequence: CSVEYGGALYNEQFF.

This rearrangement joins TRBV7-3 to TRBJ2-7. The CDR3 totals 13 residues. Germline V gene lookup returns CDR1 SGHTA and CDR2 FQGTGA. CDR3 amino acids: CASSHGTSYEQYF.

The gene calls are TRBV12-3 or TRBV12-4 and TRBJ2-3; the D gene TCRdb calls, TRBD1, cannot be checked with no DNA. The CDR3 consists of 16 residues. This CDR3 reads CASSPPGREDTDTQYF.

The chain couples TRBV27 to TRBJ2-1; lacking DNA, the TRBD2 call made by TCRdb goes unchecked. This CDR3 comprises 16 residues. Looked up from germline, CDR1 is MNHEY and CDR2 is SMNVEV (reference sequence). The CDR3 loop is CASSGRASGRVYEQFF.

This chain uses TRBV15 with TRBJ2-7; absent DNA, TCRdb's TRBD1 call cannot be checked. Germline lookup yields CDR1 LNHNV and CDR2 YYDKDF (reference sequence). The CDR3 totals 12 residues. The CDR3 loop is CATSSRGNEQYF.

The V call is TRBV29-1, the J call TRBJ1-1; TCRdb returns TRBD1, unconfirmable since there is no DNA. The CDR3 has 13 residues. Per germline, CDR1 SQVTM and CDR2 ANQGSEA. This chain's CDR3 is CSVESGMNTEAFF.